Below are 19 T cell receptor beta chains sequenced from a single sample in a study of cytomegalovirus exposure and HLA in healthy donors. PCR involved 60 Vbeta and 13 Jbeta primers. Assay: immunoSEQ multiplex PCR; the TCRdb copy retains only in-frame clones and omits some. The table includes approximately 110,000 clones, around 77% detected once. Sequencing input: PBMCs. The origin of the receptors is a woman aged 30 to 39 in good health and CMV-seropositive.

The chain links TRBV6-5 to TRBJ1-6; D remains unclear. Germline CDR1 MNHEY, CDR2 SVGAGI. There are 13 residues in the CDR3. V was cut by 0 bases and J by 10 bases, with 7 bases left in between. CDR3 sequence (DNA): TGTGCCAGCAGTTACTCGAGTCGCTCACCCCTCCACTTT. This sequence encodes CASSYSSRSPLHF.

CDR3: CASSRISTGMNTGELFF. The CDR3 nucleotides read TGCGCCAGCAGTCGAATCTCGACAGGGATGAACACCGGGGAGCTGTTTTTT. This sequence joins TRBV4-1 and TRBJ2-2, with 7 bases matching TRBD1. Per germline, CDR1 MGHRA and CDR2 YSYEKL. The CDR3 has 17 residues. V lost 6 bases and J lost 1; bases outside the gene matches: 11.

This clone has only a few counts. This rearrangement joins TRBV19 to TRBJ2-7; 7 bases match TRBD1. The germline CDR1 and CDR2 sequences are LNHDA and SQIVND (reference sequence). The CDR3 runs 14 residues. The V and J ends lost 5 bases and 7 bases, in that order; junction bases with no gene match: 11. The CDR3 DNA sequence: TGTGCCAGTAGTTCTGACAGGGTGTCGGAAGAGCAGTACTTC. Protein product: CASSSDRVSEEQYF.

The rearrangement links TRBV6-1 to TRBJ2-1; the D is unclear. The CDR3 runs to 15 residues. Germline assignment: CDR1 MNHNS and CDR2 SASEGT. V lost 1 base and J 0 bases, leaving 7 bases between the germline ends. CDR3 region: CASSEVPGSYNEQFF. CDR3 coding DNA: TGTGCCAGCAGTGAAGTTCCCGGCTCCTACAATGAGCAGTTCTTC.

The rearrangement joins TRBV18 to TRBJ1-2; 8 bases map to TRBD1. There are 15 residues in the CDR3. Germline V gene lookup returns CDR1 KGHSH and CDR2 LQKENI. Trimming took 4 bases from V and 8 from J; bases not matched to a gene: 12. CDR3 sequence reads: CASSQSTGVTVGYTF. CDR3 DNA: TGTGCCAGCTCACAATCGACAGGGGTCACAGTGGGCTACACCTTC.

The rearrangement uses TRBV10-3 and TRBJ2-7, with TRBD2 matching 9 bases. The junction had 8 bases not matched to a gene; V was cut back by 4 bases and J by 1 base. The CDR3 is 16 amino acids. The germline V gene encodes CDR1 ENHRY and CDR2 SYGVKD. The CDR3 here is CAISGLTSGGSYEQYF. Here the CDR3 DNA reads TGTGCCATCAGTGGATTGACTAGCGGTGGTTCCTACGAGCAGTACTTC.

This clone has a single count. Written as DNA, the CDR3 is TGCGCCAGCAGTGGGGAGTTCATGAACACTGAAGCTTTCTTT. Translated: CASSGEFMNTEAFF. The V gene is TRBV5-1, the J gene TRBJ1-1; D is unclear. The ends were cut back, 5 bases at V and 0 bases at J, with 11 bases in the middle. The CDR3 extends over 14 amino acids. Per germline, CDR1 SGHRS and CDR2 YFSETQ.

The chain carries TRBV10-3 and TRBJ2-7; 7 nucleotides align to TRBD2. V was pared by 6 bases and J by 1 base, with 6 bases of the junction left unmatched. This CDR3 has 14 amino acids. CDR1 and CDR2 (germline): ENHRY, SYGVKD. DNA of the CDR3: TGTGCCATCAGCCCTAGCGGTACATCCTACGAGCAGTACTTC. Protein: CAISPSGTSYEQYF.

This clone is a singleton in its sample. The CDR3 DNA reads as TGTGCCAGCAGCCTCAGCCAGGGGGTCACTGAAGCTTTCTTT. It encodes CASSLSQGVTEAFF. The V call is TRBV9, the J call TRBJ1-1; 7 positions agree with TRBD1. The junction had 7 bases not matched to a gene; V was cut back by 4 bases and J by 4 bases. Per the germline V gene, CDR1 is SGDLS and CDR2 is YYNGEE. This CDR3 is built from 14 residues.

This clone has only a few counts. The V and J genes are TRBV2 and TRBJ1-1; D remains ambiguous. The CDR3 is 13 residues long. Trimming left V 8 bases short and J 4 bases short, with 14 bases between. Germline V CDR1 and CDR2: SNHLY, FYNNEI. In nucleotides, the CDR3 is TGTGCCAGCTCTCTTACGGGAGGCACTGAAGCTTTCTTT. The encoded protein is CASSLTGGTEAFF. Based on the CDR3 plus reference TRBV2 and TRBJ1-1, the full variable domain is EPEVTQTPSHQVTQMGQEVILRCVPISNHLYFYWYRQILGQKVEFLVSFYNNEISEKSEIFDDQFSVERPDGSNFTLKIRSTKLEDSAMYFCASSLTGGTEAFFGQGTRLTVV.

V usage is TRBV6-1 and J usage is TRBJ2-7; no clear D gene. This CDR3 is built from 12 residues. Germline V gives CDR1 MNHNS, CDR2 SASEGT. V lost 6 bases and J lost 10, with 16 bases in between. As DNA, the CDR3 is TGTGCCAGCAGCCCAACAGAGAGTCTACAGTACTTC. It codes for CASSPTESLQYF.

The chain links TRBV7-2 to TRBJ1-2; 7 bases line up with TRBD1. CDR3 length: 15 residues. Germline V gene lookup returns CDR1 SGHTA and CDR2 FQGNSA. The J segment lost 8 bases and the V segment lost 1 base, leaving 10 bases of the junction unmatched. CDR3 nucleotides: TGTGCCAGCAGCTTAGTAAAGACAGGGTTTGGGGGCTACACCTTC. Amino acids: CASSLVKTGFGGYTF. The entire variable domain, with the rest obtained from reference TRBV7-2 and TRBJ1-2, is as follows: GAGVSQSPSNKVTEKGKDVELRCDPISGHTALYWYRQSLGQGLEFLIYFQGNSAPDKSGLPSDRFSAERTGGSVSTLTIQRTQQEDSAVYLCASSLVKTGFGGYTFGSGTRLTVV.

This clone appeared a few times. The V and J genes are TRBV15 and TRBJ2-1; the match to TRBD2 covers 9 bases. Germline values: CDR1 LNHNV, CDR2 YYDKDF (reference sequence). This CDR3 has 16 amino acids. The J segment lost 4 bases and the V segment lost 0 bases, leaving 4 bases of the junction unmatched. The CDR3 protein is CATSREPSGTYNEQFF. The CDR3 nucleotides are TGTGCCACCAGCAGAGAGCCTAGCGGGACTTACAATGAGCAGTTCTTC. The full variable domain, completed using reference TRBV15 and TRBJ2-1, is DAMVIQNPRYQVTQFGKPVTLSCSQTLNHNVMYWYQQKSSQAPKLLFHYYDKDFNNEADTPDNFQSRRPNTSFCFLDIRSPGLGDTAMYLCATSREPSGTYNEQFFGPGTRLTVL.

This chain connects TRBV13 to TRBJ2-7; 11 bases fit TRBD1. V lost 5 bases, J lost 4 bases, and 13 bases stayed unmatched. Looked up from germline, CDR1 is PRHDT and CDR2 is FYEKMQ (reference sequence). The CDR3 consists of 17 residues. The CDR3, as DNA: TGTGCCAGCAGCGGACGAGGAGGACAGGGGGCCGTATACGAGCAGTACTTC. Protein sequence: CASSGRGGQGAVYEQYF.

The rearrangement links TRBV19 to TRBJ1-3; D may be TRBD1 (6 bases). The germline V and J ends were trimmed by 6 bases and 3 bases, with 9 bases remaining between them. Looked up from germline, CDR1 is LNHDA and CDR2 is SQIVND (reference sequence). The CDR3 totals 13 residues. The CDR3 nucleotides are TGTGCCAGTAGACAGGGAAGTGGAAACACCATATATTTT. It specifies CASRQGSGNTIYF.

The chain couples TRBV18 to TRBJ2-7; weak D call: TRBD1 (5 bases). The CDR3 consists of 14 residues. Trimming stripped 3 bases from V and 0 bases from J, with 9 bases between. In germline, CDR1 is KGHSH, CDR2 LQKENI. Here the CDR3 DNA reads TGTGCCAGCTCACCTTCGACAGCCTCCTACGAGCAGTACTTC. This sequence encodes CASSPSTASYEQYF.

The chain employs TRBV9 and TRBJ2-1; 11 bases are shared with TRBD2. This CDR3 is 17 amino acids long. Germline values: CDR1 SGDLS, CDR2 YYNGEE. After removal of 0 bases from V and 5 bases from J, the junction contained 7 bases not matched to a gene. This chain's CDR3 is CASSVAPGTSGDNEQFF. The CDR3 DNA reads as TGTGCCAGCAGCGTAGCCCCAGGGACTAGCGGAGACAATGAGCAGTTCTTC.

The chain has TRBV19 and TRBJ2-1; D might be TRBD1 (7 bases). CDR3 length equals 16 residues. The germline V gene encodes CDR1 LNHDA and CDR2 SQIVND (reference sequence). The ends were cut back, 10 bases at V and 5 bases at J, with 24 bases in the middle. The CDR3 nucleotides are TGTGCCACGCAGGGGGGAGGCCGTGTGTCTAACAATGAGCAGTTCTTC. This codes for CATQGGGRVSNNEQFF.

The chain recombines TRBV7-3 with TRBJ1-1, with D possibly being TRBD1 (5 bases). The germline V and J ends were trimmed by 3 bases and 5 bases, with 10 bases remaining between them. Germline V CDR1 and CDR2: SGHTA, FQGTGA. This CDR3 spans 13 amino acids. The CDR3 protein is CASSLQGWTEAFF. DNA for the CDR3: TGTGCCAGCAGCTTGCAGGGATGGACTGAAGCTTTCTTT. Looking up the rest from reference TRBV7-3 and TRBJ1-1 gives the full variable domain: GAGVSQTPSNKVTEKGKYVELRCDPISGHTALYWYRQSLGQGPEFLIYFQGTGAADDSGLPNDRFFAVRPEGSVSTLKIQRTERGDSAVYLCASSLQGWTEAFFGQGTRLTVV.